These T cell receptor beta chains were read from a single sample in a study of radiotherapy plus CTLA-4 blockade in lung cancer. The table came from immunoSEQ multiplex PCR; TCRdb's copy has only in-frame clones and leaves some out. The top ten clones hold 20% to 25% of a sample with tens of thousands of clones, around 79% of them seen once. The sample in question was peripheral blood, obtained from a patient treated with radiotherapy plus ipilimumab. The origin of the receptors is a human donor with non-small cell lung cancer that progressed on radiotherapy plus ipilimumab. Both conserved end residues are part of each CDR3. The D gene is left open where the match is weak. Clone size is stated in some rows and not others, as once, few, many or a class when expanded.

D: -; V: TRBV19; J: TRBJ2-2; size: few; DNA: TGTGCCAGTAGGATGTCAGGGTATACCGGGGAGCTGTTTTTT; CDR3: CASRMSGYTGELFF
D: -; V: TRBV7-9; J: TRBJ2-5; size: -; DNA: TGTGCCAGCAGGAAAAAAGAGACCCAGTACTTC; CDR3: CASRKKETQYF
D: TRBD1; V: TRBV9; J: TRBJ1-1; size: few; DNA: TGTGCCAGCAGCGTAGGGGACAGCGACTCTGAAGCTTTCTTT; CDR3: CASSVGDSDSEAFF
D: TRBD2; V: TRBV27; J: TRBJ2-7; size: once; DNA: TGTGCCAGCAGTTTGACTAGCGGGTCCTACGAGCAGTACTTC; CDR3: CASSLTSGSYEQYF
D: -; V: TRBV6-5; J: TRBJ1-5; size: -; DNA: TGTGCCAGCAGGCGGGGTATGAGTCAGCCCCAGCATTTT; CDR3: CASRRGMSQPQHF
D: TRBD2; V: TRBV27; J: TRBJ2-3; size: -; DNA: TGTGCCAGCAGTTTACAAGGCTACGGACTAGCGGGAGCAGATACGCAGTATTTT; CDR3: CASSLQGYGLAGADTQYF
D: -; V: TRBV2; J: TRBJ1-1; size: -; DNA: TGTGCCAACATTAAAGAGAACACTGAAGCTTTCTTT; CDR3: CANIKENTEAFF
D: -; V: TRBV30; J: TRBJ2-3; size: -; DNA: TGTGCCTGGAGTGTGGCGGGGCGTTTCAGCACAGATACGCAGTATTTT; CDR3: CAWSVAGRFSTDTQYF
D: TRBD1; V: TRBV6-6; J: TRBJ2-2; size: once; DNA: TGTGCCAGCAGCGGACAGGCTAGGAACACCGGGGAGCTGTTTTTT; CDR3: CASSGQARNTGELFF
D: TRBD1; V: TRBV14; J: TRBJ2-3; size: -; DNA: TGTGCCAGCAGCCATCATTCAGGGGGCAGCACAGATACGCAGTATTTT; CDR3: CASSHHSGGSTDTQYF
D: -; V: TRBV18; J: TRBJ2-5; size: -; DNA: TGTGCCAGCTCACCAACGGGAGTTGAAGAGACCCAGTACTTC; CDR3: CASSPTGVEETQYF
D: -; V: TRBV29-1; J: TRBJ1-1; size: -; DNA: TGCAGCGTTCCCCGGGGGGATGAAGCTTTCTTT; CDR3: CSVPRGDEAFF
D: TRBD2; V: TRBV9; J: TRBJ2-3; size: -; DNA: TGTGCCAGCAGCACCGGGACTAGCGGTCAAATTAGCACAGATACGCAGTATTTT; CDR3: CASSTGTSGQISTDTQYF
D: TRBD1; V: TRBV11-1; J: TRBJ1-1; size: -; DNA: TGTGCCAGCAGCTTAGAAATAGGACAGGCAACTGAAGCTTTCTTT; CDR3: CASSLEIGQATEAFF
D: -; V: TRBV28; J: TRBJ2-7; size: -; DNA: TGTGCCAGCAGCTCAATAAGGGATTACGAGCAGTACTTC; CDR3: CASSSIRDYEQYF
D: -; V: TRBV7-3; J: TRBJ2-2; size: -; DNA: TGTGCCAGCAGCTTATTCTCAGGAACCGGGGAGCTGTTTTTT; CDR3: CASSLFSGTGELFF
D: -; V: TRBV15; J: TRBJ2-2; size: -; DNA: TGTGCCACCGGACAGACCACCGGGGAGCTGTTTTTT; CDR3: CATGQTTGELFF
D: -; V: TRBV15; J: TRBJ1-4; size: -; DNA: TGTGCCACCAGCAGAACGCCCCGGTCAACTAATGAAAAACTGTTTTTT; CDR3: CATSRTPRSTNEKLFF
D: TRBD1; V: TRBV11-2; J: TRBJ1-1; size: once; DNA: TGTGCCAGCAGCCAAGACAGGGGGACTGAAGCTTTCTTT; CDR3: CASSQDRGTEAFF
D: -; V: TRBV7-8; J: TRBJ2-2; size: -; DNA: TGTGCCAGCAGCTCCCCTCGGGCAGGAACCGGGGAGCTGTTTTTT; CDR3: CASSSPRAGTGELFF
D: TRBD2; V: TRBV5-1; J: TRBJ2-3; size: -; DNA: TGCGCCAGCAGCTTGGCCGGACTAGCGGGGGTTGACACAGATACGCAGTATTTT; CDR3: CASSLAGLAGVDTDTQYF
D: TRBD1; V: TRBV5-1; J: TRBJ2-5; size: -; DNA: TGCGCCAGCAGCGCCGGACAGGGGAAGACCCAGTACTTC; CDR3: CASSAGQGKTQYF
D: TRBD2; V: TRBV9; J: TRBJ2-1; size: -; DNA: TGTGCCAGCAGCGTTAGCGGGGGGGTCTACAATGAGCAGTTCTTC; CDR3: CASSVSGGVYNEQFF
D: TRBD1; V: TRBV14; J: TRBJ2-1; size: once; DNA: TGTGCCAGCAGCCAAGGCTTGAACAGGGGGCGAGATGAGCAGTTCTTC; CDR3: CASSQGLNRGRDEQFF
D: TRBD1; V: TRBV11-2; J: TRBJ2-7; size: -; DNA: TGTGCCAGCAGCTCGACAGGGGGCGATGAGCAGTACTTC; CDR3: CASSSTGGDEQYF
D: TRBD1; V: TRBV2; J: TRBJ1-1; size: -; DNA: TGTGCCAGCAGGGACAGGGGTCCCTATCCTGAAGCTTTCTTT; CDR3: CASRDRGPYPEAFF
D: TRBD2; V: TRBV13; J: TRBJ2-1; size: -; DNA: TGTGCCAGCAGCTTGCCCGACTCAGCGGGGGGAAACAATGAGCAGTTCTTC; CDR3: CASSLPDSAGGNNEQFF
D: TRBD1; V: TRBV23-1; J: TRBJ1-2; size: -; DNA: TGCGCCAGCAGTCAATACCGGGACAGTTCAACACCGAAACGCTTGGGGGGCTACACCTTC; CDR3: CASSQYRDSSTPKRLGGYTF
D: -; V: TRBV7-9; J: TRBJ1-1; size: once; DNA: TGTGCCAGCAGCTTAGAATCGGGCGCGAGTGCTTTCTTT; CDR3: CASSLESGASAFF
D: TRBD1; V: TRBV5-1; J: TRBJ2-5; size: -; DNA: TGCGCCAGCAGCTCGGGACAGGGCGGTTGGGAGACCCAGTACTTC; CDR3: CASSSGQGGWETQYF
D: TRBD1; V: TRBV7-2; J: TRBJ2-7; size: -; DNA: TGTGCCAGCAGCACCGGGACAGCTACCTACGAGCAGTACTTC; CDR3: CASSTGTATYEQYF
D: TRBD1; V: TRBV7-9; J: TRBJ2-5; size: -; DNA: TGTGCCAGCAGCTCTGGACAGGCGTCAGGTTTTGGGACCCAGTACTTC; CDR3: CASSSGQASGFGTQYF
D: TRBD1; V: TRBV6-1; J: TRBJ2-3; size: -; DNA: TGTGCCAGCAGTGAAGCGCCGGTCGGGACAGGTACAGATACGCAGTATTTT; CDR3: CASSEAPVGTGTDTQYF
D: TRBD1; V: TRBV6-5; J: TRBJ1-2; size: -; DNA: TGTGCCAGCAGGGGACAGGGGGATGGTTATGGCTACACCTTC; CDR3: CASRGQGDGYGYTF
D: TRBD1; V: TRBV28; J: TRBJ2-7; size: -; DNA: TGTGCCAGCAGTTTAGGCAGGGGGCTGTACGAGCAGTACTTC; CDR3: CASSLGRGLYEQYF
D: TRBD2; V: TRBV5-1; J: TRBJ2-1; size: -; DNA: TGCGCCAGCAGCCCAAGAGCGGGAGGGTACAATGAGCAGTTCTTC; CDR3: CASSPRAGGYNEQFF
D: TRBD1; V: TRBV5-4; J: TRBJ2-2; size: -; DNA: TGTGCCAGCAGCCCTCGGACAGGGGAGGCCGGGGAGCTGTTTTTT; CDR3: CASSPRTGEAGELFF
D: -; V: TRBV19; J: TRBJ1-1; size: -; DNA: TGTGCCAGTAGTATCTCAGGGACCACTGAAGCTTTCTTT; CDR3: CASSISGTTEAFF
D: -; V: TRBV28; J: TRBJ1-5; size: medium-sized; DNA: TGTGCCAGCAGTTTTGAGGGTAATAGCAATCAGCCCCAGCATTTT; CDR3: CASSFEGNSNQPQHF
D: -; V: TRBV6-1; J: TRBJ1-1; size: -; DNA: TGTGCCAGCACCCTGGGTCCTAAAGCTTTCTTT; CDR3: CASTLGPKAFF
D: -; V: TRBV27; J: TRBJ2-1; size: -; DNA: TGTGCCAGCAGTTTTGACCCACATAATGAGCAGTTCTTC; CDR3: CASSFDPHNEQFF
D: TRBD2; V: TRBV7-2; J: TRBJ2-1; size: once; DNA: TGTGCCAGCAGCGCCCTAGCGGTCTCCTACAATGAGCAGTTCTTC; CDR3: CASSALAVSYNEQFF
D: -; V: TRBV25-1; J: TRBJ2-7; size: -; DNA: TGTGCCAGCCTCCGGACGGAGCCCTACTACGAGCAGTACTTC; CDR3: CASLRTEPYYEQYF
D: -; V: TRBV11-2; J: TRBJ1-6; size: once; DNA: TGTGCCAGCAGCTTAACGGGTGGGGTCTATAATTCACCCCTCCACTTT; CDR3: CASSLTGGVYNSPLHF
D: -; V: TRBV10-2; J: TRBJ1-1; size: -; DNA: TGCGCCAGCAGAGAGCAGGGAGTTGGGACTGAAGCTTTCTTT; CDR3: CASREQGVGTEAFF
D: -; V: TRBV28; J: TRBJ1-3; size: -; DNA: TGTGCCAGCAGTTCCCTCCTCTCTCAAGGGGCCAACTCTGGAAACACCATATATTTT; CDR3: CASSSLLSQGANSGNTIYF
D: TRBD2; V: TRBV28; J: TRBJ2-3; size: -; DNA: TGTGCCAGCAGTTCCCCCCTCCTAGCGGGAGATACCGATACGCAGTATTTT; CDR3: CASSSPLLAGDTDTQYF
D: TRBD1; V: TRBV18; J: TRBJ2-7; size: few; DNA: TGTGCCAGCTCACTTATCTTAGGACAGGGGGACGAGCAGTACTTC; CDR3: CASSLILGQGDEQYF
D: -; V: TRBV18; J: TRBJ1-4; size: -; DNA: TGTGCCAGCTCACCAACGGCTTCAACTAATGAAAAACTGTTTTTT; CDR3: CASSPTASTNEKLFF
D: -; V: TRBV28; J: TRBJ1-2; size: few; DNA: TGTGCCAGCAGTTTAAAGTATGGCTACACCTTC; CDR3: CASSLKYGYTF
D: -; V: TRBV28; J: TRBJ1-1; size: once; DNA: TGTGCCAGCAGTTACGGTAGGACGAACACTGAAGCTTTCTTT; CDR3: CASSYGRTNTEAFF
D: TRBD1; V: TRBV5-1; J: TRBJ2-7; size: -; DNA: TGCGCCAGCAGCACCGGGACAGGGGCCGCCCGCGAGCAGTACTTC; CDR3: CASSTGTGAAREQYF
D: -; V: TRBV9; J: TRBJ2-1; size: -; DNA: TGTGCCAGCAGCGTATGGATGGCCCCGGGCGCCAATGAGCAGTTCTTC; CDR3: CASSVWMAPGANEQFF